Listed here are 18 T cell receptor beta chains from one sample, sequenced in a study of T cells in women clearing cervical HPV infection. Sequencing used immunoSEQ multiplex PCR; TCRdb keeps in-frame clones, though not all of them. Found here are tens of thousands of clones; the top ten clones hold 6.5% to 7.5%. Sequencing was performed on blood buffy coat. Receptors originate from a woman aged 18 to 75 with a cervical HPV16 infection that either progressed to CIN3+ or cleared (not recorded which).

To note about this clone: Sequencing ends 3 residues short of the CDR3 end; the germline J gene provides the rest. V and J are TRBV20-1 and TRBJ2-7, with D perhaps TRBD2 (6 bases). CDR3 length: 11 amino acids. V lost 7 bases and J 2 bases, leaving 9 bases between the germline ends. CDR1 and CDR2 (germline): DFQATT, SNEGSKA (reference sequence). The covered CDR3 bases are TGCAGTGGCGGCGGGGCCTACGAG. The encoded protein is CSGGGAYE. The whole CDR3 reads CSGGGAYEQYF.

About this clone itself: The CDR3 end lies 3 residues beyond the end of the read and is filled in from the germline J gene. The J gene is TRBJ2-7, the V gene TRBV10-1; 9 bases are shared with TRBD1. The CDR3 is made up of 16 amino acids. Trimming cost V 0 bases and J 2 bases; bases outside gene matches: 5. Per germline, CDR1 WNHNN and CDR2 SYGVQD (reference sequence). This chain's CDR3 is CASSESIGTGPYEQYF. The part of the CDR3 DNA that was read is TGCGCCAGCAGTGAGTCGATCGGGACAGGGCCCTACGAG.

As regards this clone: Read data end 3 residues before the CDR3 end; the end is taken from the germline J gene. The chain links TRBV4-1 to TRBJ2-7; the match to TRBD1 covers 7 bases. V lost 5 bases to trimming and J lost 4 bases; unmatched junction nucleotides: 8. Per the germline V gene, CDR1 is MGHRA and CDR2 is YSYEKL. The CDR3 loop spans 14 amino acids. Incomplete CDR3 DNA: TGCGCCAGCAGCTCCGGGACAGAAGGTTACGAG. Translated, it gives CASSSGTEGYE. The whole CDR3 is CASSSGTEGYEQYF.

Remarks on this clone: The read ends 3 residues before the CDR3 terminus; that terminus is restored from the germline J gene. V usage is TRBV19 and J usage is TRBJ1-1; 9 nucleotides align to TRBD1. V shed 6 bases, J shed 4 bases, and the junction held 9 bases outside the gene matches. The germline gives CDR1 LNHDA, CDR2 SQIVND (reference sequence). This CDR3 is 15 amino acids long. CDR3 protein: CASRDRGERSTEAFF. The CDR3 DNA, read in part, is TGTGCCAGTAGAGACAGGGGGGAAAGGAGCACTGAA.

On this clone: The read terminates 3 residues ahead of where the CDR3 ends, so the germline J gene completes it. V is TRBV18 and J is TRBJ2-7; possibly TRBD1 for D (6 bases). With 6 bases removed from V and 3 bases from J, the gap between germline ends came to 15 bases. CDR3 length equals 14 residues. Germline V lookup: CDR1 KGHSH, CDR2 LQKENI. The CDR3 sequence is CASSPPGHSYEQYF. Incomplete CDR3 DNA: TGTGCCAGCTCTCCGCCGGGACACAGCTACGAG.

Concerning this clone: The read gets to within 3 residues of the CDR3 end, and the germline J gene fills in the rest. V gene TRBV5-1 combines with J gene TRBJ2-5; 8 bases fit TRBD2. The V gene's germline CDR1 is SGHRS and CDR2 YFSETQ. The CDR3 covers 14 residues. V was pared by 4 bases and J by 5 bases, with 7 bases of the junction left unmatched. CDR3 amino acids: CASSPGGAGETQYF. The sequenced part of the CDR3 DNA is TGCGCCAGCAGCCCCGGGGGGGCGGGTGAGACC.

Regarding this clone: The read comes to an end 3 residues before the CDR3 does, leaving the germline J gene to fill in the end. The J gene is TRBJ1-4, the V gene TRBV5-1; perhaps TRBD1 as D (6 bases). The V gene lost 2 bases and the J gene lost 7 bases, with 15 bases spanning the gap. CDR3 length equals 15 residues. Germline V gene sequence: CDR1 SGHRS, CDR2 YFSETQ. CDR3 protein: CASSLNQGLSEKLFF. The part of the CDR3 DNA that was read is TGCGCCAGCAGCTTAAACCAGGGGCTTTCTGAAAAA.

The CDR3 reads CASSLGGQSNQPQHF. The DNA read from the CDR3 is TGTGCCAGCAGCTTGGGCGGACAAAGCAATCAGCCC. The rearrangement joins TRBV5-8 to TRBJ1-5; possible D gene TRBD1, 5 bases. The read comes to an end 3 residues before the CDR3 does, leaving the germline J gene to fill in the end. Germline V CDR1 and CDR2: SGHTS, YDEGEE. V was clipped by 0 bases and J by 1 base, with 8 bases between them. The CDR3 spans 15 residues. Combining the CDR3 with reference TRBV5-8 and TRBJ1-5 gives the whole variable domain EAGVTQSPTHLIKTRGQQATLRCSPISGHTSVYWYQQALGLGLQFLLWYDEGEERNRGNFPPRFSGRQFPNYSSELNVNALELEDSALYLCASSLGGQSNQPQHFGDGTRLSIL.

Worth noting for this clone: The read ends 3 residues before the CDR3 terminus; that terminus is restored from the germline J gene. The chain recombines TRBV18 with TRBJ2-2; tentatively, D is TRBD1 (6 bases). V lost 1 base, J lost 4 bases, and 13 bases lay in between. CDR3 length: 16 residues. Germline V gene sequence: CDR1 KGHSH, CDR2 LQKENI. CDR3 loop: CASSPLMDRFTGELFF. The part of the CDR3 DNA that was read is TGTGCCAGCTCACCACTTATGGACAGATTCACCGGGGAG. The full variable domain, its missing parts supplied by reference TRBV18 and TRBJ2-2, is NAGVMQNPRHLVRRRGQEARLRCSPMKGHSHVYWYRQLPEEGLKFMVYLQKENIIDESGMPKERFSAEFPKEGPSILRIQQVVRGDSAAYFCASSPLMDRFTGELFFGEGSRLTVL.

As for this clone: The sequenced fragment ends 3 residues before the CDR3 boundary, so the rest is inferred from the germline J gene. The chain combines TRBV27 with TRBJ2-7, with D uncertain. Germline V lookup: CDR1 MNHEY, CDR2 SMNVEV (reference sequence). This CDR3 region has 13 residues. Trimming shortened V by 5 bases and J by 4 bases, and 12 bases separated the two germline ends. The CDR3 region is CASSHTQHYEQYF. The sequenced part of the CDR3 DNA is TGTGCCAGCAGTCACACCCAACATTACGAG.

CDR3 protein: CASSLGGLAYNEQFF. CDR3 bases read: TGTGCCAGCAGCTTGGGGGGACTAGCCTACAATGAG. The rearrangement uses TRBV5-6 and TRBJ2-1; 8 positions agree with TRBD2. The CDR3 end lies 3 residues beyond the end of the read and is filled in from the germline J gene. The CDR3 runs to 15 residues. The germline V gene encodes CDR1 SGHDT and CDR2 YYEEEE. The V gene end was trimmed by 0 bases and the J gene end by 2 bases; junction bases not matched to a gene: 1.

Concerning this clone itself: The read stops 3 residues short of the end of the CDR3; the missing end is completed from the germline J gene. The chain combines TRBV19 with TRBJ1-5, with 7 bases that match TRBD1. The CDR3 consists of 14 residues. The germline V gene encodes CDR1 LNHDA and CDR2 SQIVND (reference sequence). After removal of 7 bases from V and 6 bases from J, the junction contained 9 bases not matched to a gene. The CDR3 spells CASTAGTEAQPQHF. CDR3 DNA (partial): TGTGCCAGTACGGCCGGGACAGAGGCTCAGCCC. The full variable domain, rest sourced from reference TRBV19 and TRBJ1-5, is DGGITQSPKYLFRKEGQNVTLSCEQNLNHDAMYWYRQDPGQGLRLIYYSQIVNDFQKGDIAEGYSVSREKKESFPLTVTSAQKNPTAFYLCASTAGTEAQPQHFGDGTRLSIL.

The CDR3 protein is CASSPQGGGAAQHEQFF. The part of the CDR3 DNA that was read is TGTGCCAGCTCACCACAGGGCGGGGGGGCGGCCCAGCATGAG. The rearrangement joins TRBV18 to TRBJ2-1; 9 positions match TRBD2. The read stops 3 residues short of the end of the CDR3; the missing end is completed from the germline J gene. Germline CDR1 and CDR2: KGHSH and LQKENI. V trimming: 1 base; J trimming: 8 bases; junction bases outside the gene matches: 12. There are 17 residues in the CDR3.

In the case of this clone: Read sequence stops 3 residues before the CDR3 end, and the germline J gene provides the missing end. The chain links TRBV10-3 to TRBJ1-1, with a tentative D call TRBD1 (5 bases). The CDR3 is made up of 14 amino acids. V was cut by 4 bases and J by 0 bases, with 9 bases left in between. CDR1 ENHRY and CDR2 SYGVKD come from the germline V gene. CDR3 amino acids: CAISVDSMNTEAFF. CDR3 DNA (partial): TGTGCCATCAGTGTAGACAGCATGAACACTGAA.

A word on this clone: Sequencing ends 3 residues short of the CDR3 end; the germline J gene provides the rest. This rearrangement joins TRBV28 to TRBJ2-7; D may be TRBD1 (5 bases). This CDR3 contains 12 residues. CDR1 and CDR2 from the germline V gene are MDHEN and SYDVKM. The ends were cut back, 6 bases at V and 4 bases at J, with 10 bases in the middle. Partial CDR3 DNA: TGTGCCAGCAGGGGTAGGGGTTACGAG. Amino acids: CASRGRGYE. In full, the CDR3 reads CASRGRGYEQYF.

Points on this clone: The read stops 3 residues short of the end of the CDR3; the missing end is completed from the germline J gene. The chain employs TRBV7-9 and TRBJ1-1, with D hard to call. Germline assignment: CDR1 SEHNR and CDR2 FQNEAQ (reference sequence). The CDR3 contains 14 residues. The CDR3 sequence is CASSPGSGNWPAFF. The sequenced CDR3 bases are TGTGCCAGCTCACCGGGGAGCGGCAATTGGCCC.

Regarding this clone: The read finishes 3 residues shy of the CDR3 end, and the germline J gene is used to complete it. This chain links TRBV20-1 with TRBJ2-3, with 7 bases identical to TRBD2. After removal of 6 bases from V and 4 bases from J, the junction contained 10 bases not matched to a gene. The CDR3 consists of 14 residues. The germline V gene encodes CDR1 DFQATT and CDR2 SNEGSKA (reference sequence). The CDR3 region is CSAGSGLLSDTQYF. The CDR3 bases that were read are TGCAGTGCGGGATCGGGACTACTATCAGATACG.

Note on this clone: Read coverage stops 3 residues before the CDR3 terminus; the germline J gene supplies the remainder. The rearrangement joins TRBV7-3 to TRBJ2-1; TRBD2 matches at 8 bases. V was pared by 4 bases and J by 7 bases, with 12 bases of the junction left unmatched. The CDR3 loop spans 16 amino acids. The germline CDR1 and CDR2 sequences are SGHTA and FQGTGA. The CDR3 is CASSSTGGAISNEQFF. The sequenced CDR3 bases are TGTGCCAGCAGCTCCACCGGGGGGGCAATATCGAATGAG. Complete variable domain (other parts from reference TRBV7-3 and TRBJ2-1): GAGVSQTPSNKVTEKGKYVELRCDPISGHTALYWYRQSLGQGPEFLIYFQGTGAADDSGLPNDRFFAVRPEGSVSTLKIQRTERGDSAVYLCASSSTGGAISNEQFFGPGTRLTVL.